This T cell receptor (beta chain) appears in the sequencing data of a study of ipilimumab plus nivolumab after autologous stem cell transplantation. The overall study: Median doses per patient: about five ipilimumab, 7 or 8 nivolumab.

Checkpoint therapy with ipilimumab 1 mg/kg began 14 to 28 days after transplant. Clones were read by immunoSEQ multiplex PCR, and TCRdb kept only the in-frame ones, dropping some. The sample holds around 84,000 clones, about 83% seen once. This CDR3 has 14 amino acids. Trimming removed 7 bases from V and 2 bases from J, with 13 bases in between. Germline V lookup: CDR1 MRHNA, CDR2 SNTAGT. The TCR originated in a male donor with diffuse large B-cell lymphoma. The J gene is TRBJ2-3, the V gene TRBV6-4, with D possibly being TRBD2 (6 bases). Sequenced here: PBMCs, sampled in a trial of ipilimumab plus nivolumab as post-transplant consolidation. The CDR3 DNA follows: TGTGCCAGCAAGCCGGACTATTCCACAGATACGCAGTATTTT. Translation: CASKPDYSTDTQYF.